This T cell receptor (beta chain) originates from a study of beta chain features in type 1 diabetes. Study results and limitations: Type 1 diabetes patients showed a moderate but significant shortening of TCRB CDR3s in all four CD4+ subsets.

In this sample, this clone turned up a few times. The target antigen is unknown. By way of CD45RO/CCR7/CD25/CD127/CD95/CD27, the CD4+ regulatory, stem cell-like memory, central memory and naive cells were sorted. This CDR3 has 15 residues. From germline, CDR1 is MDHEN and CDR2 SYDVKM. The V end lost 6 bases, the J end lost 0 bases, and 12 bases lay between the germline ends. The whole isolated RNA underwent reverse transcription, so sequencing captured expressed TCRB transcripts. Data came from immunoSEQ multiplex PCR; TCRdb stores just in-frame clones and leaves some out. The data contain about 650,000 clones, around 12% of them singletons.

The clonotype originates from a young man with type 1 diabetes. Source material: naive CD4+ T cells from blood. The V and J genes are TRBV28 and TRBJ1-3, with unresolved D. The chain's CDR3 is CASRRRVFSGNTIYF. DNA for the CDR3: TGTGCCAGCAGGCGACGGGTCTTCTCTGGAAACACCATATATTTT.